The 16 T cell receptor beta chains presented below share a single source sample, sequenced in a study of T cells in localized non-small cell lung cancer. Produced via immunoSEQ multiplex PCR; TCRdb's table is partial and in-frame only. The table has under 35,000 clones, over 80% seen once. This sample comprised peripheral blood, obtained before any cancer treatment. These receptors were collected from an older female donor with stage I lung adenocarcinoma.

V is TRBV19 and J is TRBJ2-7, with a tentative D call TRBD1 (5 bases). The CDR3 loop spans 13 amino acids. V gave up 4 bases and J gave up 9 bases, with 16 bases separating them. CDR1 and CDR2 from the germline V gene are LNHDA and SQIVND (reference sequence). CDR3 nucleotide sequence: TGTGCCAGTAGTAAGGACACCAGTACGAGGCAGTACTTC. This codes for CASSKDTSTRQYF.

V and J are TRBV9 and TRBJ1-2, with D perhaps TRBD1 (6 bases). The CDR3 length is 14 residues. Germline loops: CDR1 SGDLS, CDR2 YYNGEE. Between the trimmed V and J ends, which lost 4 bases and 8 bases, there was a span of 18 bases. In nucleotides, the CDR3 is TGTGCCAGCAGCCCCACAGGGTCAGGCGTCGGCTACACCTTC. It codes for CASSPTGSGVGYTF.

This rearrangement joins TRBV5-1 to TRBJ2-2; unclear D gene. The ends were cut back, 4 bases at V and 2 bases at J, with 18 bases in the middle. Germline CDR1 is SGHRS and CDR2 is YFSETQ. The CDR3 sequence is 17 residues long. This chain's CDR3 is CASSPLPGQANTGELFF. DNA of the CDR3: TGCGCCAGCAGCCCGCTGCCCGGGCAGGCCAACACCGGGGAGCTGTTTTTT.

The gene calls are TRBV30 and TRBJ1-1; no firm D call. V was trimmed by 4 bases and J by 0 bases, leaving 18 bases between them. The CDR3 is 16 amino acids. Per the germline V gene, CDR1 is GTSNPN and CDR2 is SVGIG (reference sequence). Here the CDR3 DNA reads TGTGCCTGGAATGCCGCGCCCCCGTTGATGAACACTGAAGCTTTCTTT. This codes for CAWNAAPPLMNTEAFF.

V is TRBV6-6 and J is TRBJ2-3; D is undetermined. Looked up from germline, CDR1 is MNHNY and CDR2 is SVGAGI (reference sequence). CDR3 size: 12 residues. V lost 7 bases to trimming and J lost 5 bases, with 10 bases between them. In DNA, the CDR3 is TGTGCCAGCACCCTTTGGGGAGATACGCAGTATTTT. Protein sequence: CASTLWGDTQYF.

The chain recombines TRBV19 with TRBJ2-2, with TRBD2 matching 10 bases. Germline CDR1 is LNHDA and CDR2 is SQIVND (reference sequence). V dropped 6 bases and J dropped 0; count of bases not matched to a gene: 25. The CDR3 has 23 residues. The CDR3 nucleotides are TGTGCCAGTAGCCCTTCATCAATCAATCGGCTAGCGGGGGCCGACGCGAACACCGGGGAGCTGTTTTTT. This codes for CASSPSSINRLAGADANTGELFF.

The chain joins TRBV5-1 to TRBJ1-5; tentatively, D is TRBD1 (5 bases). There are 15 residues in the CDR3. V lost 0 bases and J lost 3, with 10 bases in between. Germline values: CDR1 SGHRS, CDR2 YFSETQ. The CDR3 is CASSLAGTDNQPQHF. DNA for the CDR3: TGCGCCAGCAGCTTGGCCGGGACTGACAATCAGCCCCAGCATTTT.

The genes are TRBV11-3 and TRBJ1-2; tentative D call: TRBD1 (5 bases). Germline V gives CDR1 SGHNT, CDR2 YENEEA. V dropped 3 bases and J dropped 5 bases, with 19 bases sitting between them. This CDR3 is 16 amino acids long. CDR3 bases: TGTGCCAGCAGCTTCGGGCAGGGCAAATCGCTATATGGCTACACCTTC. This translates into CASSFGQGKSLYGYTF.

The chain is built from TRBV9 and TRBJ2-2; D remains unclear. The germline CDR1 and CDR2 sequences are SGDLS and YYNGEE. V lost 3 bases, J lost 7 bases, and 10 bases lay in between. There are 13 residues in the CDR3. The CDR3 nucleotides read TGTGCCAGCAGCGCATCGTCGGGCGGGGAGCTGTTTTTT. Translating it yields CASSASSGGELFF.

This chain joins TRBV7-9 and TRBJ1-1; the D gene is possibly TRBD1 (6 bases). Germline CDR1 is SEHNR and CDR2 is FQNEAQ (reference sequence). V dropped 7 bases and J dropped 2 bases, with 17 bases sitting between them. CDR3 length: 15 residues. This CDR3 reads CASTPSGTLNTEAFF. The CDR3 DNA sequence: TGTGCCAGCACCCCGAGTGGGACACTCAACACTGAAGCTTTCTTT.

This sequence joins TRBV10-3 and TRBJ1-2, with 9 nucleotides matching TRBD1. This CDR3 has 14 residues. Per germline, CDR1 ENHRY and CDR2 SYGVKD. Trimming took 8 bases from V and 3 from J; bases not matched to a gene: 7. CDR3: CAIRDRDSDYGYTF. The CDR3 nucleotides read TGTGCCATCCGGGACAGGGATTCAGACTATGGCTACACCTTC.

The chain joins TRBV6-1 to TRBJ1-6; TRBD1 agrees at 8 bases. V was clipped by 2 bases and J by 9 bases; unmatched bases: 3. CDR1 and CDR2 from the germline V gene are MNHNS and SASEGT. This CDR3 spans 14 amino acids. CDR3 in amino acids: CASSEQGAGSPLHF. In DNA form, the CDR3 reads TGTGCCAGCAGTGAACAGGGGGCGGGTTCACCCCTCCACTTT.

The sample holds one count of this clone. This chain joins TRBV23-1 and TRBJ1-1; 12 bases agree with TRBD1. TRBV23-1 is an ORF, and what it does is uncertain. The CDR3 spans 19 residues. With V trimmed by 0 bases and J by 1 base, 9 bases remained unmatched. The CDR3 spells CASSQSSTRDRGQNTEAFF. The CDR3 bases are TGCGCCAGCAGTCAATCGAGTACTCGGGACAGGGGGCAGAACACTGAAGCTTTCTTT.

The V and J genes are TRBV2 and TRBJ1-3; no firm D call. CDR1 is SNHLY, CDR2 FYNNEI, per germline. The CDR3 extends over 13 amino acids. Trimming left V 7 bases short and J 0 bases short, with 7 bases between. The DNA of the CDR3 is TGTGCCAGCAATACGGACTCTGGAAACACCATATATTTT. It specifies CASNTDSGNTIYF.

The genes are TRBV19 and TRBJ2-2; D tentatively fits TRBD1 or TRBD2 (5 bases each). The CDR3 contains 15 residues. V lost 1 base and J lost 3, with 9 bases in between. The germline CDR1 and CDR2 sequences are LNHDA and SQIVND (reference sequence). The CDR3: CASSIGDGYTGELFF. CDR3 coding DNA: TGTGCCAGTAGTATAGGGGACGGATACACCGGGGAGCTGTTTTTT.

The V call is TRBV6-6, the J call TRBJ1-1, with 10 bases matching TRBD1. V dropped 6 bases and J dropped 5; count of bases not matched to a gene: 9. From germline, CDR1 is MNHNY and CDR2 SVGAGI (reference sequence). The CDR3 runs 15 residues. The chain's CDR3 is CASSAGTGVRTEAFF. CDR3 nucleotides: TGTGCCAGCAGCGCCGGGACAGGGGTTCGGACTGAAGCTTTCTTT.